This is a list of T cell receptor beta chains from one sample in a study of T-cell reconstitution after alpha-beta-depleted transplantation in children. MiXCR, applied by TCRdb to the PCR reads, yields one record per CDR3 protein. The sample holds roughly 220,000 distinct CDR3 sequences; around 9.7% are singletons and the top ten take about 4.8%. Sequencing was performed on PBMCs from the stem cell graft donor, taken from the stem cell graft. Every receptor here comes from a human donor who donated a stem cell graft to a child with SCID. Each CDR3 is given with its conserved first and last residue. A row's size may be missing; if present it is once, few, many or a size class.

abundance	v_gene	j_gene	CDR3aa
many	TRBV5-6	TRBJ1-1	CASSLEARSHGVFF
NA	TRBV5-1	TRBJ2-1	CASSLVGGASYHEQFF
many	TRBV6-5	TRBJ2-5	CASSYSQGSQETQYF
NA	TRBV20-1	TRBJ2-2	CSASDTSGGNTGELFF
many	TRBV14	TRBJ2-2	CASSRLQDYTGELFF
many	TRBV11-3	TRBJ2-6	CASSLVGQRSSGANVLTF
many	TRBV20-1	TRBJ2-7	CSARAPSRALSEQYF
many	TRBV12-3/TRBV12-4	TRBJ2-7	CASSTPPGGVYEQYF
NA	TRBV15	TRBJ2-3	CATSRDGGLGTDTQYF
many	TRBV4-1	TRBJ2-1	CASSQVSGNEQFF
NA	TRBV7-2	TRBJ1-3	CASSLVVASSGNTIYF
many	TRBV12-3/TRBV12-4	TRBJ1-5	CASSLGPGNGNQPQHF
many	TRBV5-6	TRBJ2-4	CASSWGTGENIQYF
many	TRBV6-5	TRBJ2-1	CASTPGGVSSYNEQFF
many	TRBV5-1	TRBJ2-3	CASSSLLEAQYF
NA	TRBV4-2	TRBJ1-2	CASSQILNLGGYTF
many	TRBV12-3/TRBV12-4	TRBJ2-7	CASSLALTDYEQYF
many	TRBV5-5	TRBJ2-7	CASSLESREQYF
many	TRBV4-2	TRBJ1-2	CASSQDRGTVYGYTF
many	TRBV9	TRBJ2-5	CASSVAGTDQETQYF
many	TRBV28	TRBJ2-1	CASSVPSNEQFF
few	TRBV6-1	TRBJ1-1	CASSGTRAFRNTEAFF
many	TRBV20-1	TRBJ2-5	CSVTRQETQYF
many	TRBV5-6	TRBJ1-4	CASSLVHVDPVGEKLFF
once	TRBV6-1	TRBJ2-3	CASSVYRDSTDTQYF
many	TRBV5-1	TRBJ2-3	CASSQMDSLRDTQYF
many	TRBV12-3/TRBV12-4	TRBJ1-5	CASSRTGTYSNQPQHF
many	TRBV13	TRBJ2-7	CASSLGQGRHEQYF
many	TRBV11-2	TRBJ2-2	CASSPTNTGELFF
many	TRBV3-1	TRBJ2-1	CASSQGGLAGLDSYNEQFF
many	TRBV12-3/TRBV12-4	TRBJ2-1	CASSFLRGAIYNEQFF
many	TRBV7-2	TRBJ2-1	CASSAFSGFAGGNEQFF
few	TRBV30	TRBJ2-1	CAWKEQNEQFF
many	TRBV4-2	TRBJ2-4	CASSSVSEGDLLSKNIQYF
many	TRBV5-1	TRBJ2-7	CASRAVFGTNRYEQYF
few	TRBV5-1	TRBJ1-1	CASSLLGRGTNTEAFF
many	TRBV9	TRBJ2-1	CASSVGLAGPNEQFF
many	TRBV7-6	TRBJ2-3	CASSSNPSGGAVDTQYF
many	TRBV20-1	TRBJ2-7	CSASTGAFSYEQYF
many	TRBV5-4	TRBJ1-2	CASSLEATGGGYGYTF